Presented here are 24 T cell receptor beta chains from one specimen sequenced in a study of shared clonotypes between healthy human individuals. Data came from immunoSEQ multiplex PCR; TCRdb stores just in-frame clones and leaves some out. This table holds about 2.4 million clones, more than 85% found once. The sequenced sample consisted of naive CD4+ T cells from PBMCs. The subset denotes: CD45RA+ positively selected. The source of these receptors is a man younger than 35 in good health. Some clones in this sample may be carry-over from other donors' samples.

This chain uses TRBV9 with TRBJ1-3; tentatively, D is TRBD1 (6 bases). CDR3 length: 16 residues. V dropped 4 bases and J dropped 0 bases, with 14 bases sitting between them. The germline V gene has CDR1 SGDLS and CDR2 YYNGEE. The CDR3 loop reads CASSLHNRVSGNTIYF. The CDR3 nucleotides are TGTGCCAGCAGCCTCCACAACAGGGTCTCTGGAAACACCATATATTTT.

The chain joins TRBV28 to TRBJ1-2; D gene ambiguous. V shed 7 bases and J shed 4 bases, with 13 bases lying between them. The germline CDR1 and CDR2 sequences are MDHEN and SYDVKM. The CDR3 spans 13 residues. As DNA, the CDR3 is TGTGCCAGCATCCCCGGACGGTCCTATGGCTACACCTTC. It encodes CASIPGRSYGYTF.

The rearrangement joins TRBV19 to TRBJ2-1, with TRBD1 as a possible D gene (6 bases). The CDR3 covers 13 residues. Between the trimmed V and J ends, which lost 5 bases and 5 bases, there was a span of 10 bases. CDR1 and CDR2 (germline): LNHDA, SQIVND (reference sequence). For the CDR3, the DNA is TGTGCCAGTAGTTTAACAGGGAACAATGAGCAGTTCTTC. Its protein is CASSLTGNNEQFF.

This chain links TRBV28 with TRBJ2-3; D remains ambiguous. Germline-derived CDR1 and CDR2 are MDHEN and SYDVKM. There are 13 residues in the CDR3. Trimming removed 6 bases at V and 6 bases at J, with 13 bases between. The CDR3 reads CASSRPVWDTQYF. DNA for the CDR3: TGTGCCAGCAGCCGGCCGGTCTGGGATACGCAGTATTTT.

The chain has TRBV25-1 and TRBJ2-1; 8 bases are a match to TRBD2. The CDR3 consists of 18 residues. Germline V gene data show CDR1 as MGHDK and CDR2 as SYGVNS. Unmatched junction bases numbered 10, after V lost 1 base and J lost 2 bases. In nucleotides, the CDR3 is TGTGCCAGCAGTGAATCTGGGGGTAGACTAGCGACCTACAATGAGCAGTTCTTC. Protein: CASSESGGRLATYNEQFF.

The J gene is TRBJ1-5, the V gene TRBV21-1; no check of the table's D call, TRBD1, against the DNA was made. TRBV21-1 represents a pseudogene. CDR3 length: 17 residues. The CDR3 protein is CASSKDRGQRGNQPQHF. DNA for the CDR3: TGTGCCAGCAGCAAAGACAGGGGCCAAAGAGGCAATCAGCCCCAGCATTTT.

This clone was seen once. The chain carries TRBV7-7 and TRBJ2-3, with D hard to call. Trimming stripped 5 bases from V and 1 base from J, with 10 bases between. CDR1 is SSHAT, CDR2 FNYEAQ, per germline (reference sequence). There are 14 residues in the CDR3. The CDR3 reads CASSPYRGTDTQYF. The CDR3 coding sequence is TGTGCCAGCAGCCCGTACCGAGGCACAGATACGCAGTATTTT. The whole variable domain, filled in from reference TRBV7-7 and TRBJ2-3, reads GAGVSQSPRYKVTKRGQDVTLRCDPISSHATLYWYQQALGQGPEFLTYFNYEAQPDKSGLPSDRFSAERPEGSISTLTIQRTEQRDSAMYRCASSPYRGTDTQYFGPGTRLTVL.

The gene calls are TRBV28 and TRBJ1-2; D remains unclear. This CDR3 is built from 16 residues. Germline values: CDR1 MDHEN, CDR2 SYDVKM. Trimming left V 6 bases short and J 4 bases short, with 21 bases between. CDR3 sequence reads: CASSPTRRASLYGYTF. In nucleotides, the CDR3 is TGTGCCAGCAGCCCCACAAGGAGGGCCAGCCTCTATGGCTACACCTTC.

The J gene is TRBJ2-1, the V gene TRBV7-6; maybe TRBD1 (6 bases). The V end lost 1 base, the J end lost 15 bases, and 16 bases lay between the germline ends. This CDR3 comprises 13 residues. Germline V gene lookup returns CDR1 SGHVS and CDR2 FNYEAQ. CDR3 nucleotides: TGTGCCAGCAGCTTAGGGGACCGGACAGAGAGGTTCTTC. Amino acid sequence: CASSLGDRTERFF.

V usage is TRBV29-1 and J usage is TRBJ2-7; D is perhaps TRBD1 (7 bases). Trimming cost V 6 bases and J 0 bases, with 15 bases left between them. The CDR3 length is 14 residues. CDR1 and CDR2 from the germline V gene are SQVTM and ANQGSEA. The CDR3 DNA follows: TGCAGCGTCAAAGGGCGGGACAGCTCCTACGAGCAGTACTTC. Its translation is CSVKGRDSSYEQYF.

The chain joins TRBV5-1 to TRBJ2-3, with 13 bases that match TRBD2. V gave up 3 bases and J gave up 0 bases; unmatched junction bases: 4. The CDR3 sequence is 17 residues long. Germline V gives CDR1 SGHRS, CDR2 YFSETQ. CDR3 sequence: CASSWGTSGMSTDTQYF. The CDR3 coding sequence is TGCGCCAGCAGCTGGGGGACTAGCGGGATGAGCACAGATACGCAGTATTTT.

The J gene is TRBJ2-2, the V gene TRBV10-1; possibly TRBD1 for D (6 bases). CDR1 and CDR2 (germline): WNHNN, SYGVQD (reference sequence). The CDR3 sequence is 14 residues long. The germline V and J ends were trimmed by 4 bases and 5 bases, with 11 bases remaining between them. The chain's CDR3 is CASSVQGSTGELFF. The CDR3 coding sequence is TGCGCCAGCAGTGTACAGGGTTCGACCGGGGAGCTGTTTTTT.

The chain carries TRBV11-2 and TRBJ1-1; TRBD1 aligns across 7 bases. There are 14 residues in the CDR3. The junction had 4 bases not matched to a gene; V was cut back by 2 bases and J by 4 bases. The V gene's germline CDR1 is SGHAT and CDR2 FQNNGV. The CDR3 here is CASSLRTGVTEAFF. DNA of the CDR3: TGTGCCAGCAGCTTAAGAACAGGGGTCACTGAAGCTTTCTTT.

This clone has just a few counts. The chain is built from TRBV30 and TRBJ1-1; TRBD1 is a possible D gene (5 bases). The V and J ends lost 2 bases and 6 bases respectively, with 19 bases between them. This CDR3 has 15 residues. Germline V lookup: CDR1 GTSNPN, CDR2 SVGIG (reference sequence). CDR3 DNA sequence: TGTGCCTGGAGTAGGCTGGCAGGGTACTACGCTGAAGCTTTCTTT. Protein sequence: CAWSRLAGYYAEAFF. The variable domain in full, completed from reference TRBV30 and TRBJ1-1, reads SQTIHQWPATLVQPVGSPLSLECTVEGTSNPNLYWYRQAAGRGLQLLFYSVGIGQISSEVPQNLSASRPQDRQFILSSKKLLLSDSGFYLCAWSRLAGYYAEAFFGQGTRLTVV.

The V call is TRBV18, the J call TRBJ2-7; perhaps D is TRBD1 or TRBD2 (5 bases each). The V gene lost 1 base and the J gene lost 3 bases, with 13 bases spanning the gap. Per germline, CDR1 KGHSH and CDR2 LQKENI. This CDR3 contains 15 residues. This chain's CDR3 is CASSPRGKGSYEQYF. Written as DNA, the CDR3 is TGTGCCAGCTCACCACGGGGGAAGGGGAGCTACGAGCAGTACTTC.

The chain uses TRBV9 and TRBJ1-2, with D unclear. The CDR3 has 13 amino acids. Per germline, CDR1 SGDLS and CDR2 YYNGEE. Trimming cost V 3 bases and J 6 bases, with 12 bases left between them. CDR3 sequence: CASSDLGENGYTF. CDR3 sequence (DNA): TGTGCCAGCAGCGACCTGGGTGAGAATGGCTACACCTTC.

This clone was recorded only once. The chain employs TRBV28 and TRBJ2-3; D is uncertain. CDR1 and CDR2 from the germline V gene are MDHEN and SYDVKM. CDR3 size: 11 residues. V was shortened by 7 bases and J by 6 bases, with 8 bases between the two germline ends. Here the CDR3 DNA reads TGTGCCAGCACCCAGAGGGATACGCAGTATTTT. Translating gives CASTQRDTQYF.

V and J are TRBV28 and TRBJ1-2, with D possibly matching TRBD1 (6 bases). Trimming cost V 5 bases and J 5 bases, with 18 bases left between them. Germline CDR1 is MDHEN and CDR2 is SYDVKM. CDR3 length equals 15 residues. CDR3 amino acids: CASSPPGTNIYGYTF. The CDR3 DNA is TGTGCCAGCAGTCCACCCGGGACAAACATTTATGGCTACACCTTC.

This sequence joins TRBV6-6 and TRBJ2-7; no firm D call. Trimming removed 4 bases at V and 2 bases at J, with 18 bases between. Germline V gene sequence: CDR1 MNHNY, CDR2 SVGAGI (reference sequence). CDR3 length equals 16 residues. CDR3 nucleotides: TGTGCCAGCAGTTCTATGACCGGAACGGGCACCTACGAGCAGTACTTC. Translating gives CASSSMTGTGTYEQYF.

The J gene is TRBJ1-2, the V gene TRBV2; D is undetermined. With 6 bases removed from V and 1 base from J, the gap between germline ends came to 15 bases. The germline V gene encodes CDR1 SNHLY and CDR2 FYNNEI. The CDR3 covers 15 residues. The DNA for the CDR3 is TGTGCCAGCAGCCTGGTCGAACAGATTAACTATGGCTACACCTTC. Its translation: CASSLVEQINYGYTF.

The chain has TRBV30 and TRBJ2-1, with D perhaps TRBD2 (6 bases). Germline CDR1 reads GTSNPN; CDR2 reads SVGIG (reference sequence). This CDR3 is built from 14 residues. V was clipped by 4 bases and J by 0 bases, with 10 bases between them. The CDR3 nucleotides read TGTGCCTGGAATAGCGGTATCTCCTACAATGAGCAGTTCTTC. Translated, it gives CAWNSGISYNEQFF.

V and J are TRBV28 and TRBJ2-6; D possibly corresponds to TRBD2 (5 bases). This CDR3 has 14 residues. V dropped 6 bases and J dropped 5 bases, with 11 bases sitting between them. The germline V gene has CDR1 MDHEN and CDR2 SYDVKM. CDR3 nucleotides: TGTGCCAGCAGCCGGGGTATCTGGGCCAACGTCCTGACTTTC. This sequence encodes CASSRGIWANVLTF.

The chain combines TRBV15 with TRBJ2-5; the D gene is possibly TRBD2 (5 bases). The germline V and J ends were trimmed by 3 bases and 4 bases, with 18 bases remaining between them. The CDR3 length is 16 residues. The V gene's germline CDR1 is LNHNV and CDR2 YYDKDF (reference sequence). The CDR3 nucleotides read TGTGCCACCAGCAGCCCCCCCGAGGTAGCGCCAGAGACCCAGTACTTC. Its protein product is CATSSPPEVAPETQYF.

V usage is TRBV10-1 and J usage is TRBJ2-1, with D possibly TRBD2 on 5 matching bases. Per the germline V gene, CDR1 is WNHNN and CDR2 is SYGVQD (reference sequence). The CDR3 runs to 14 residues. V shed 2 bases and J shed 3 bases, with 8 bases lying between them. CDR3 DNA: TGCGCCAGCAGTGAGGGAGGCAGCTACAATGAGCAGTTCTTC. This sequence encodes CASSEGGSYNEQFF.